What follows describes a single T cell receptor beta chain. The antigen is undetermined. This table comes from immunoSEQ multiplex PCR, and its TCRdb copy is limited to in-frame clones, with some not included. In the table there are approximately 180,000 clones, approximately 86% of which are singletons. The data stem from a study of cytomegalovirus exposure and HLA in healthy donors. Study as a whole: A later analysis reported the 120 or so validation repertoires used the same platform as the approximately 670 first-cohort repertoires.

Separation from the approximately 690-subject first cohort characterized the roughly 130-subject validation cohort, to which the donors belonged. Germline assignment: CDR1 ENHRY and CDR2 SYGVKD. V dropped 4 bases and J dropped 8 bases, with 12 bases sitting between them. This CDR3 contains 13 residues. Study-level points and caveats: There were 150 to 200 TCR beta chains listed as cytomegalovirus-associated. Three of the chains that were CMV-associated were confirmed in vitro to be specific for CMV antigens.

This clonotype was sampled from a man in his late teens or twenties in good health and CMV-seropositive. This sequence joins TRBV10-3 and TRBJ2-1; tentatively, D is TRBD1 (5 bases). The specimen was PBMCs. The CDR3 DNA follows: TGTGCCATCAGTGGGGGCCCAGAGGATGAGCAGTTCTTC. This codes for CAISGGPEDEQFF.